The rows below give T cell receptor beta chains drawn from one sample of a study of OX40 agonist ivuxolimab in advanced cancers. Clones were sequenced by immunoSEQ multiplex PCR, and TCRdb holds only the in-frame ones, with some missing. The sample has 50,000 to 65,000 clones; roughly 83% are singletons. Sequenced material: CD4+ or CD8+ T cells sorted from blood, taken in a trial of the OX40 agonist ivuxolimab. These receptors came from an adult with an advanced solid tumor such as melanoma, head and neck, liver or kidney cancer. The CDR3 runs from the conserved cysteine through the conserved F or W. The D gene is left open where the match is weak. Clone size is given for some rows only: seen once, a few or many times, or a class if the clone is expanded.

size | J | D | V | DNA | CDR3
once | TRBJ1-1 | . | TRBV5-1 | TGCGCCAGCAGGCAGAGCTTGGGGGCTGGGGACACTGAAGCTTTCTTT | CASRQSLGAGDTEAFF
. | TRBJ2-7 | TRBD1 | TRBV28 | TGTGCCAGCAGCCAGGGGACAGGGGGAGACTACGAGCAGTACTTC | CASSQGTGGDYEQYF
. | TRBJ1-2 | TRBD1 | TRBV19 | TGTGCCAGTAGTCGGGACAGGTATGGCTACACCTTC | CASSRDRYGYTF
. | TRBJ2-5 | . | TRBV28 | TGTGCCAGCAGTCTAGGGACAAACTACCAAGAGACCCAGTACTTC | CASSLGTNYQETQYF
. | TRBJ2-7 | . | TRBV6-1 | TGTGCCAGCACAGACGCCAGGGGGAGGGGGGAGCAGTACTTC | CASTDARGRGEQYF
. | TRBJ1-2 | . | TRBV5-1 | TGCGCCAGCAGCTTGGTTCTCAGGGGCCCCTATGGCTACACCTTC | CASSLVLRGPYGYTF
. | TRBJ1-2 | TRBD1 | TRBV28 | TGTGCCAGCAGTTCACCGGGACAGGGGAAATCCTATGGCTACACCTTC | CASSSPGQGKSYGYTF
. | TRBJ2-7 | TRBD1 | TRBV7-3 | TGTGCCAGCAGCTTAAAGGGACAGGGGGCGAAGCAGTACTTC | CASSLKGQGAKQYF
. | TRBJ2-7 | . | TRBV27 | TGTGCCAGCAGCCCTCTTGAAGGGACGGTTCGGCGGCAGTACTTC | CASSPLEGTVRRQYF
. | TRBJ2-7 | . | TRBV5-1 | TGCGCCAGCAGCTTGCCGGGCAGCTCCTACGAGCAGTACTTC | CASSLPGSSYEQYF
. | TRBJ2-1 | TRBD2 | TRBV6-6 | TGTGCCAGCGGTTACACCAGCGGGAGGGCCCTTGAGCAGTTCTTC | CASGYTSGRALEQFF
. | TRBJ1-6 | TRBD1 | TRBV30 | TGTGCCTGGAGGGGACAGGGTAATTCACCCCTCCACTTT | CAWRGQGNSPLHF
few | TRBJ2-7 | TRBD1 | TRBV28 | TGTGCCAGCGCCGGGACAGACTCCTACGAGCAGTACTTC | CASAGTDSYEQYF
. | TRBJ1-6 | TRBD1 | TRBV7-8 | TGTGCCAGCAGCGCCGACACAGGGGGCTACGGGGCACCCCTCCACTTT | CASSADTGGYGAPLHF
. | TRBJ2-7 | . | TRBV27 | TGTGCCACCCCGGGACCCATCTACGAGCAGTACTTC | CATPGPIYEQYF
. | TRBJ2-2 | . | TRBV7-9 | TGTGCCAGCAGCTCCCTTGGAGGGTTCACCGGGGAGCTGTTTTTT | CASSSLGGFTGELFF
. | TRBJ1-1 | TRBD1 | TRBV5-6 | TGTGCCAGCAGCTATTACAGGGGGCTAACTGAAGCTTTCTTT | CASSYYRGLTEAFF
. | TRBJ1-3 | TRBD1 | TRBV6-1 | TGTGCCAGCAGCGCCACAGGGGGGGGAGGAAACACCATATATTTT | CASSATGGGGNTIYF
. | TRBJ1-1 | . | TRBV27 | TGTGCCAGCAGTGGTTGGGGGTCCGGGACTGAAGCTTTCTTT | CASSGWGSGTEAFF
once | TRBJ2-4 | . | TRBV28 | TGTGCCAGCAGACGGGACAACCGAGACATTCAGTACTTC | CASRRDNRDIQYF
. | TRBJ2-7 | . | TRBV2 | TGTGCCAGCAGTGAAATGTGGCGGTCCTACGAGCAGTACTTC | CASSEMWRSYEQYF
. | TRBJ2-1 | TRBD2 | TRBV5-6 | TGTGCCGGCAGCCGATTTAGCGGGAGAGGGGATGAGCAGTTCTTC | CAGSRFSGRGDEQFF
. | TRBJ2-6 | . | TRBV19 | TGTGCCAGTAGTCTCGAGGGGGGCTCTGGGGCCAACGTCCTGACTTTC | CASSLEGGSGANVLTF
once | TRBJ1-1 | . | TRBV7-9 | TGTGCCAGCAGCCTCGAGCAGGTAGGAACTGAAGCTTTCTTT | CASSLEQVGTEAFF
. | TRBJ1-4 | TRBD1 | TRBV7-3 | TGTGCCAGCAGCCCACGGACAGGGGGTGAAAAACTGTTTTTT | CASSPRTGGEKLFF
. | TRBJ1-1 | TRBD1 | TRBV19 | TGTGCCAGTACCGAGTCCAGGGGGCGAACTGAAGCTTTCTTT | CASTESRGRTEAFF
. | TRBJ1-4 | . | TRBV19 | TGTGCCAGTAGTATAAGAAAGGGTACGGCTGAAAAACTGTTTTTT | CASSIRKGTAEKLFF
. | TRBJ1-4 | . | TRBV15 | TGTGCCACCAGCCCCGGGACTGTAGATGAAAAACTGTTTTTT | CATSPGTVDEKLFF
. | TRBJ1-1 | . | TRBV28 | TGTGCCAGCACCATCCTCGGGGGTGAAGCTTTCTTT | CASTILGGEAFF
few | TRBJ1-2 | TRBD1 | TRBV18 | TGTGCCAGCTCACCCACAGGGGACGACTATGGCTACACCTTC | CASSPTGDDYGYTF
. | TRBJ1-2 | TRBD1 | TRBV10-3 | TGTGCCATCAACCCGGGACAGGGGGCGCGTGGCTACACCTTC | CAINPGQGARGYTF
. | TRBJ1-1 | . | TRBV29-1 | TGCAGCGGATCGGGGAACACTGAAGCTTTCTTT | CSGSGNTEAFF
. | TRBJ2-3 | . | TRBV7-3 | TGTGCCAGCAGCTCCAATGACTACCCGGATACGCAGTATTTT | CASSSNDYPDTQYF
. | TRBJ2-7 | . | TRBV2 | TGTGCCAGCAGTGAAGGCAGGTCCTACCGCCACGAGCAGTACTTC | CASSEGRSYRHEQYF
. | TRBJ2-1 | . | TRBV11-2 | TGTGCCAGCAGCTTTTGGGATGAGCAGTTCTTC | CASSFWDEQFF
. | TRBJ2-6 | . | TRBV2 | TGTGCCAGCAGTGACGGGTACTCTGGGGCCAACGTCCTGACTTTC | CASSDGYSGANVLTF
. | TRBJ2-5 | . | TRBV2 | TGTGCCAGCAGTGTTCGGCAGGAGGAGACCCAGTACTTC | CASSVRQEETQYF
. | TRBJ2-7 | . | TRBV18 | TGTGCCAGCTCCGTAGGAAGGAACAGGCGGATTTCCTCTTCCTACGAGCAGTACTTC | CASSVGRNRRISSSYEQYF
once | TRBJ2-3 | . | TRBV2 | TGTGCCAGCAGTGAAGAGGGAAGCGGCACAGATACGCAGTATTTT | CASSEEGSGTDTQYF
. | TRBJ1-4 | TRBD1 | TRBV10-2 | TGCGCCAGCAGTAGATCGACAGGGGTGGGTGAAAAACTGTTTTTT | CASSRSTGVGEKLFF
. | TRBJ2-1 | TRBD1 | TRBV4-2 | TGTGCCAGCAGCCACGGACAGGAGACCTACAATGAGCAGTTCTTC | CASSHGQETYNEQFF
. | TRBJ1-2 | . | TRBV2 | TGTGCCAGCAGTGTCGCCGGGGCTGGCTACACCTTC | CASSVAGAGYTF
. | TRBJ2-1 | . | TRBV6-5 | TGTGCCAGCAACCCGGGATATCTCGATGAGCAGTTCTTC | CASNPGYLDEQFF
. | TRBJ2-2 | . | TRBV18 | TGTGCCAGCTCACCACACGCTCTCACAGCGAACACCGGGGAGCTGTTTTTT | CASSPHALTANTGELFF
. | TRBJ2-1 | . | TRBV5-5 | TGTGCCAGCAGCTTGGGCAGCTACAATGAGCAGTTCTTC | CASSLGSYNEQFF
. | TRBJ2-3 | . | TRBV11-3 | TGTGCCAGCAGCCCGCCGTTTGGGGCAGATACGCAGTATTTT | CASSPPFGADTQYF
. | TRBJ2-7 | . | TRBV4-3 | TGCGCCAGCAGCCAAGAAAGACCCGGAGCCGGCTCCTACGAGCAGTACTTC | CASSQERPGAGSYEQYF
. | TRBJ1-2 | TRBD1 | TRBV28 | TGTGCCAGCACCGTACAGGGGGCTAACTATGGCTACACCTTC | CASTVQGANYGYTF
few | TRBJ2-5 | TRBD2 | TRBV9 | TGTGCCAGCAGCGCCGGACTAGCGGGAGTTGAGACCCAGTACTTC | CASSAGLAGVETQYF
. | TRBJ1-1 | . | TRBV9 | TGTGCCAGCAGCGTAGATCAGAACACTGAAGCTTTCTTT | CASSVDQNTEAFF
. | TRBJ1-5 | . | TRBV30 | TGTGCCTGGAGTGTAAGTGGACATAGCAATCAGCCCCAGCATTTT | CAWSVSGHSNQPQHF
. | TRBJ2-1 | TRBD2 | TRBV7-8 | TGTGCCAGCAGCCCACGGGAGGGGGAGGACAATGAGCAGTTCTTC | CASSPREGEDNEQFF
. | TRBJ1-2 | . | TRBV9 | TGTGCCAGCAGCCCGGGAGGAATAGGCTACACCTTC | CASSPGGIGYTF